This entry concerns a single T cell receptor (beta chain). Its antigen is currently not known. One base away there is no much larger clone; base qualities are not given. The treatment or condition label on this specimen signifies: in vitro stimulation with specific CMV peptide epitopes to enrich CMV-specific T cells. This sample is part of a study of T cell repertoires in cytomegalovirus infection (dated by TCRdb to about 2019). In the study overall: Recently identified HLA-C-restricted CMV epitopes, whose presentation resists viral immunomodulation, were targeted by peptide stimulations together with well-studied HLA-B-restricted epitopes. Because public TCR beta signatures pointed to carriage of CMV infection together with the matching HLA type, the HLA type of each donor mattered for the analysis.

General conclusions and limits of the study: The ex vivo response was dominated by HLA-C-restricted CMV-specific TCR beta clonotypes, which also provided the single most frequent clonotype in two of eight donors. In both this cohort and an independent roughly 330-donor cohort, the cumulative frequency of public TCR beta family members distinguished carriers of CMV infection plus the relevant HLA type.

Sequenced on an Illumina HiSeq 1500. The raw public reads went through TCRdb reprocessing: fastp at Q25, MiXCR clone calling, in-frame beta chains kept. Entries are consolidated by CDR3 protein sequence, retaining the most common genes and DNA. This sample holds about 900,000 distinct CDR3 sequences; roughly 30% were observed only once. Roughly 12% of the sample is taken by the ten largest. V trim: 6 bases; J trim: 13 bases; unmatched bases: 8. CDR3 length: 12 amino acids, cysteine to phenylalanine. Only the CDR3 portion is preserved as DNA: 36 bases, with reading frame beginning at the first base. Sample: cultured CD8+ T cells from PBMCs, taken from culture after CMV antigen stimulation. In this chain, TRBV12-3 or TRBV12-4 is recombined with TRBJ1-5; 8 junctional bases match TRBD1. The TCR originated in a human donor in good health (CMV status not recorded). Some clones in this sample may be carry-over from other donors' samples. The bases read TGTGCCAGCAGATCCCGGGACAGGCTTCAGCATTTT. Translated, it reads CASRSRDRLQHF.